Listed below are T cell receptor beta chains from one sample, sequenced in a study of tumor-infiltrating lymphocytes in oesophageal squamous cell carcinoma. TCRdb itself ran the PCR reads through MiXCR, one entry per CDR3 protein. Altogether approximately 18,000 distinct CDR3 sequences are present, roughly 47% being singletons, with the ten largest covering more than 25%. Material for sequencing was esophageal tumor tissue. These receptors came from a male donor with esophageal squamous cell carcinoma. CDR3s include the opening cysteine and the closing phenylalanine or tryptophan. The D gene is left open where the match is weak. Expanded clones get a size class; other rows say once, few or many, or leave the size out.

NA	NA	TRBV7-2	TRBJ2-5	CASSLNAQGSQETQYF	TGTGCCAGCAGCTTAAATGCCCAGGGGAGCCAAGAGACCCAGTACTTC
once	NA	TRBV7-2	TRBJ2-7	CASSSDGAGSYEQYF	TGTGCCAGCAGCTCGGACGGGGCGGGATCCTACGAGCAGTACTTC
NA	TRBD2	TRBV12-3/TRBV12-4	TRBJ2-3	CASSPGTSGSADTQYF	TGTGCCAGCAGTCCCGGGACTAGCGGGAGCGCAGATACGCAGTATTTT
NA	TRBD1	TRBV7-2	TRBJ2-3	CASSFRTGGADTQYF	TGTGCCAGCAGCTTTAGGACAGGGGGCGCGGATACGCAGTATTTT
many	NA	TRBV12-3/TRBV12-4	TRBJ1-2	CASSLGDVANGYTF	TGTGCCAGCAGTTTAGGGGATGTTGCAAACGGCTACACCTTC
NA	TRBD1	TRBV7-6	TRBJ2-1	CASSLGTGIHEQFF	TGTGCCAGCAGCTTGGGGACAGGGATCCATGAGCAGTTCTTC
many	TRBD2	TRBV2	TRBJ2-6	CVRRGSGANVLTF	TGTGTCAGGCGGGGGTCTGGGGCCAACGTCCTGACTTTC
NA	NA	TRBV7-6	TRBJ2-7	CASTSPGTSYF	TGTGCCAGCACCTCGCCCGGGACATCTTACTTC
NA	TRBD2	TRBV6-8	TRBJ2-1	CASSSRLANSYNEQFF	TGTGCCAGCAGTTCCCGACTAGCCAACTCCTACAATGAGCAGTTCTTC
NA	NA	TRBV4-2	TRBJ2-6	CASSQAGANVLTF	TGTGCCAGCAGCCAAGCTGGGGCCAACGTCCTGACTTTC
NA	TRBD1	TRBV6-5	TRBJ2-5	CASSYSGTGVGKTQYF	TGTGCCAGCAGTTACAGTGGGACAGGGGTCGGAAAGACCCAGTACTTC
few	NA	TRBV7-2	TRBJ2-7	CASSPGRNSYEQYF	TGTGCCAGCAGCCCGGGACGTAACTCCTACGAGCAGTACTTC
NA	NA	TRBV10-3	TRBJ2-5	CAIRGTGTEETQYF	TGTGCCATCAGGGGGACCGGGACGGAAGAGACCCAGTACTTC
NA	TRBD2	TRBV7-3	TRBJ2-3	CASSLTGTSGGVGTDTQYF	TGTGCCAGCAGCTTAACAGGGACTAGCGGGGGCGTAGGCACAGATACGCAGTATTTT
NA	NA	TRBV28	TRBJ2-3	CASSLPPNTQYF	TGTGCCAGCAGTTTACCCCCGAATACGCAGTATTTT
many	TRBD2	TRBV5-1	TRBJ2-1	CASSLFGVVRGDNEQFF	TGCGCCAGCAGCTTGTTTGGGGTTGTTCGGGGGGACAATGAGCAGTTCTTC
many	NA	TRBV6-1	TRBJ2-5	CASTLGQETQYF	TGTGCCAGCACACTTGGGCAAGAGACCCAGTACTTC
many	TRBD1	TRBV6-1	TRBJ2-7	CASKPDPGQVSYEQYF	TGTGCCAGCAAGCCAGACCCGGGACAGGTCTCCTACGAGCAGTACTTC
medium-sized	NA	TRBV6-1	TRBJ2-5	CASRPSYYGNLETQYF	TGTGCCAGCAGGCCCTCATATTACGGGAATCTAGAGACCCAGTACTTC
NA	TRBD1	TRBV19	TRBJ1-5	CASSGQGGNQPQHF	TGTGCCAGTTCAGGACAGGGAGGCAATCAGCCCCAGCATTTT
NA	NA	TRBV25-1	TRBJ2-1	CASSEDFGPGQEEQFF	TGTGCCAGCAGTGAAGACTTCGGCCCGGGGCAAGAAGAGCAGTTCTTC
NA	NA	TRBV15	TRBJ2-7	CATSRDRDPLYNEQYF	TGTGCCACCAGCAGGGACCGGGACCCCCTCTACAATGAGCAGTACTTC
NA	NA	TRBV6-2/TRBV6-3	TRBJ2-3	CASSEGVLTDTQYF	TGTGCCAGCAGTGAAGGCGTTCTCACAGATACGCAGTATTTT
once	NA	TRBV7-8	TRBJ2-5	CASSRGGGRETQYF	TGTGCCAGCAGCCGAGGGGGGGGGCGGGAGACCCAGTACTTC
few	NA	TRBV6-1	TRBJ2-3	CASSAPGGFGNEQYF	TGTGCCAGCAGCGCCCCCGGGGGATTTGGTAACGAGCAGTATTTT
few	NA	TRBV7-6	TRBJ2-1	CASSLSGLSVNEQFF	TGTGCCAGCAGCTTATCGGGATTGTCGGTGAATGAGCAGTTCTTC
large	TRBD1	TRBV27	TRBJ2-1	CASSRGTGGYNEQFF	TGTGCCAGCAGTAGAGGGACAGGGGGGTACAATGAGCAGTTCTTC
few	NA	TRBV7-2	TRBJ2-7	CASSLAPRSGGQYF	TGTGCCAGCAGCTTAGCACCCCGTTCCGGGGGCCAGTACTTC
NA	NA	TRBV7-9	TRBJ2-2	CASSLGGQRRELFF	TGTGCCAGCAGCTTAGGGGGGCAGCGGCGGGAGCTGTTTTTT
NA	TRBD2	TRBV7-2	TRBJ2-1	CASSLVVAGRYNEQFF	TGTGCCAGCAGCTTAGTTGTAGCGGGAAGATACAATGAGCAGTTCTTC
many	NA	TRBV5-4	TRBJ2-1	CASSWPPGAGNEQFF	TGTGCCAGCAGCTGGCCCCCAGGGGCGGGCAATGAGCAGTTCTTC
NA	NA	TRBV24-1	TRBJ2-5	CATRRTGGALAGGQETQYF	TGTGCCACCAGGCGGACAGGGGGCGCGTTAGCGGGAGGCCAAGAGACCCAGTACTTC
many	NA	TRBV10-3	TRBJ2-7	CATGKGAQSYEQYF	TGTGCCACCGGGAAAGGTGCCCAATCCTACGAGCAGTACTTC
NA	NA	TRBV6-1	TRBJ2-7	CATSLRGDEQYF	TGTGCCACCAGCCTACGGGGCGACGAGCAGTACTTC
NA	TRBD1	TRBV12-3/TRBV12-4	TRBJ2-7	CASTDRGFHNEQYF	TGTGCCAGCACAGACAGGGGGTTCCACAATGAGCAGTACTTC